The text below deals with one T cell receptor (beta chain). Sequenced by immunoSEQ multiplex PCR; TCRdb stores in-frame clones only, minus some. Among over 70,000 clones listed, 80% to 90% were seen once. Patients had blood sampled at baseline and again on cycle 4 day 1 and cycle 7 day 1. This entry comes from a study of OX40 agonist ivuxolimab in advanced cancers. Overall study context: Ivuxolimab was administered intravenously to patients at 0.01 to 10 mg/kg every 2 weeks.

This CDR3 has 15 amino acids. The germline V and J ends were trimmed by 3 bases and 5 bases, with 17 bases remaining between them. CDR1 and CDR2 (germline): ENHRY, SYGVKD. The sample here was CD4+ or CD8+ T cells sorted from blood, taken in a trial of the OX40 agonist ivuxolimab. This clonotype was sampled from an adult with an advanced solid tumor such as melanoma, head and neck, liver or kidney cancer. The chain combines TRBV10-3 with TRBJ2-7, with D possibly called TRBD1 or TRBD2 (5 bases each). CDR3 loop: CAISDPTGTRDEQYF. CDR3 nucleotide sequence: TGTGCCATCAGTGACCCAACCGGGACCAGGGACGAGCAGTACTTC.